The clone carrying this T cell receptor (beta chain) qualifies as medium-sized. This sample is drawn from a study of T cells after somatic rescue of genetic block. Method: immunoSEQ multiplex PCR; TCRdb's copy keeps in-frame clones and lacks some. The repertoire has more than 13,000 clones, roughly two thirds of them found once; the top ten carry around 26%. Germline CDR1 and CDR2: MNHEY and SVGAGI. V lost 5 bases to trimming and J lost 7 bases, with 11 bases between them. The length of the CDR3 is 12 residues. The gene calls are TRBV6-5 and TRBJ1-1; D unclear. This clonotype originated in a man aged 18 to 30. Sequencing was performed on peripheral blood mononuclear cells (PBMCs). The CDR3 here is CASSKPRGEAFF. The CDR3 DNA is TGTGCCAGCAGTAAACCTCGGGGTGAAGCTTTCTTT.